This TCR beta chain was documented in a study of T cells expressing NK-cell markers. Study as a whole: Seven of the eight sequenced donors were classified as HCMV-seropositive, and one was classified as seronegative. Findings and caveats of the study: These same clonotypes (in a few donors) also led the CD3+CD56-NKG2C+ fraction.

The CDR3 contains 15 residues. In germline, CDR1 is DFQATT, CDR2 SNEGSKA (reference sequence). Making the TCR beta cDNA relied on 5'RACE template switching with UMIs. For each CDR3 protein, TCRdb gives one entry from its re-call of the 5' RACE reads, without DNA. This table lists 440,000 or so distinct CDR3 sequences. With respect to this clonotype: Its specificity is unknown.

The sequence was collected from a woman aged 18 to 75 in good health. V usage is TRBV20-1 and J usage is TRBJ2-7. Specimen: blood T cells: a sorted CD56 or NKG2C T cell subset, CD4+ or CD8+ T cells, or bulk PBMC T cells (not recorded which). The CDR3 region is CSARDTRGKTYEQYF.